The 9 T cell receptor beta chains listed next were all sequenced from one sample in a study of OX40 agonist ivuxolimab in advanced cancers. Produced via immunoSEQ multiplex PCR; TCRdb's table is partial and in-frame only. The sample shows about 94,000 clones, roughly 87% of them seen only once. The sample was CD4+ or CD8+ T cells sorted from blood, taken in a trial of the OX40 agonist ivuxolimab. Every receptor here comes from an adult with an advanced solid tumor such as melanoma, head and neck, liver or kidney cancer.

The chain employs TRBV7-3 and TRBJ2-2; possibly TRBD1 for D (5 bases). The V end lost 5 bases, the J end lost 2 bases, and 15 bases lay between the germline ends. Germline V CDR1 and CDR2: SGHTA, FQGTGA. The CDR3 spans 16 residues. The CDR3 sequence is CASSKGDRFNTGELFF. In DNA, the CDR3 is TGTGCCAGCAGCAAAGGGGATAGATTTAACACCGGGGAGCTGTTTTTT.

The chain links TRBV9 to TRBJ2-5, with 9 bases lining up with TRBD1. The CDR3 spans 18 residues. Germline V gene data show CDR1 as SGDLS and CDR2 as YYNGEE. V lost 0 bases to trimming and J lost 2 bases; unmatched junction nucleotides: 11. CDR3 sequence (DNA): TGTGCCAGCAGCGTAGCTACAGTGGGGACAGGGACTCAAGAGACCCAGTACTTC. Amino acid sequence: CASSVATVGTGTQETQYF.

The V and J genes are TRBV6-1 and TRBJ1-5; D gene ambiguous. The CDR3 runs to 13 residues. V was cut by 0 bases and J by 4 bases, with 4 bases left in between. The germline gives CDR1 MNHNS, CDR2 SASEGT. Here the CDR3 reads CASSEASNQPQHF. The CDR3 DNA follows: TGTGCCAGCAGTGAAGCGTCGAATCAGCCCCAGCATTTT.

V and J are TRBV6-9 and TRBJ1-2, with a tentative D call TRBD1 (5 bases). This CDR3 has 14 amino acids. Germline CDR1 and CDR2: MNHGY and SVAAGI. Trimming stripped 5 bases from V and 2 bases from J, with 12 bases between. CDR3 amino acids: CASSEAKGNYGYTF. CDR3 sequence (DNA): TGTGCCAGCAGTGAAGCGAAGGGGAACTATGGCTACACCTTC.

J is TRBJ1-2 and V is TRBV19, with D possibly matching TRBD1 (6 bases). CDR3 size: 16 residues. Trimming pared 3 bases from V and 4 bases from J, leaving 18 bases between. CDR1 is LNHDA and CDR2 is SQIVND in the germline V gene (reference sequence). CDR3 DNA: TGTGCCAGTAGTATGGAATGGACAGCTATCTCCTATGGCTACACCTTC. Its translation is CASSMEWTAISYGYTF. The full variable domain, its missing parts supplied by reference TRBV19 and TRBJ1-2, is DGGITQSPKYLFRKEGQNVTLSCEQNLNHDAMYWYRQDPGQGLRLIYYSQIVNDFQKGDIAEGYSVSREKKESFPLTVTSAQKNPTAFYLCASSMEWTAISYGYTFGSGTRLTVV.

The rearrangement links TRBV10-2 to TRBJ2-5; 14 bases match TRBD2. Germline-derived CDR1 and CDR2 are WSHSY and SAAADI. V lost 6 bases to trimming and J lost 5 bases; unmatched junction nucleotides: 8. The CDR3 spans 16 residues. CDR3 in amino acids: CASSLGTSGGSETQYF. CDR3 in DNA: TGCGCCAGCAGCCTCGGGACTAGCGGGGGTTCGGAGACCCAGTACTTC.

V usage is TRBV5-5 and J usage is TRBJ1-4, with D possibly TRBD1 on 5 matching bases. The CDR3 has 14 amino acids. Trimming left V 3 bases short and J 4 bases short, with 10 bases between. Germline values: CDR1 SGHKS, CDR2 YYEKEE (reference sequence). CDR3 loop: CASSSRGVNEKLFF. As DNA, the CDR3 is TGTGCCAGCAGCTCGCGGGGGGTTAATGAAAAACTGTTTTTT. Full variable domain (outside the CDR3, taken from reference TRBV5-5 and TRBJ1-4): DAGVTQSPTHLIKTRGQQVTLRCSPISGHKSVSWYQQVLGQGPQFIFQYYEKEERGRGNFPDRFSARQFPNYSSELNVNALLLGDSALYLCASSSRGVNEKLFFGSGTQLSVL.

The chain combines TRBV30 with TRBJ1-2, with D uncertain. The ends were cut back, 4 bases at V and 8 bases at J, with 14 bases in the middle. Germline V gene sequence: CDR1 GTSNPN, CDR2 SVGIG (reference sequence). CDR3 length equals 12 residues. CDR3 DNA: TGTGCCTGGAAGGGAGAGACCGGAGGCTACACCTTC. It specifies CAWKGETGGYTF. Full variable domain (missing parts from reference TRBV30 and TRBJ1-2): SQTIHQWPATLVQPVGSPLSLECTVEGTSNPNLYWYRQAAGRGLQLLFYSVGIGQISSEVPQNLSASRPQDRQFILSSKKLLLSDSGFYLCAWKGETGGYTFGSGTRLTVV.

V gene TRBV27 combines with J gene TRBJ2-2; D unclear. The V gene's germline CDR1 is MNHEY and CDR2 SMNVEV (reference sequence). The V end lost 2 bases, the J end lost 0 bases, and 4 bases lay between the germline ends. This CDR3 comprises 14 residues. The CDR3 sequence is CASSLTSNTGELFF. The CDR3 DNA reads as TGTGCCAGCAGTTTAACCTCGAACACCGGGGAGCTGTTTTTT.